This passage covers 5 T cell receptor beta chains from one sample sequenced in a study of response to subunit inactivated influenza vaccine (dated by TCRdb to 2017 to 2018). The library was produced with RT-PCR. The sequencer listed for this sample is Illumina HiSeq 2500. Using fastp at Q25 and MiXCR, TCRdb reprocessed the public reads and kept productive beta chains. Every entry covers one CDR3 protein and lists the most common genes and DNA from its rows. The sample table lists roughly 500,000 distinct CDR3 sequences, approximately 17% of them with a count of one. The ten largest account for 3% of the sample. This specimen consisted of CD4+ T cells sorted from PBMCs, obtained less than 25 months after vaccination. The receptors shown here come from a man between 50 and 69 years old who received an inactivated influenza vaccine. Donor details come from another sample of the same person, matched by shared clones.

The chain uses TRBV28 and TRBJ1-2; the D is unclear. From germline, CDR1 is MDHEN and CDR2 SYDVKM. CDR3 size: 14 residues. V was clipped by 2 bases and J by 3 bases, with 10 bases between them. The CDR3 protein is CASSLRPGDYGYTF. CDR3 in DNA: TGTGCCAGCAGTTTACGCCCAGGCGACTATGGCTACACCTTC.

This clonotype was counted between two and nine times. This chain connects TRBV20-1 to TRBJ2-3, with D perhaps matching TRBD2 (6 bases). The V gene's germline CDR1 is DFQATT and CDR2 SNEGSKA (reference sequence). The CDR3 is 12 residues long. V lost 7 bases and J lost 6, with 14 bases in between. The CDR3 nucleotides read TGCAGTGTCCTAGCGCGGAGCGATACGCAGTATTTT. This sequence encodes CSVLARSDTQYF.

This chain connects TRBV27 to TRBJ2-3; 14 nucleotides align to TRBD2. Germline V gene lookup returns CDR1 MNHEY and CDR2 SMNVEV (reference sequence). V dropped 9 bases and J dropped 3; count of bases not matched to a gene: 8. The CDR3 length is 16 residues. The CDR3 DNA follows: TGTGCCAGTGGACTAGCGGGGGGAATAAGGACAGATACGCAGTATTTT. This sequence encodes CASGLAGGIRTDTQYF.

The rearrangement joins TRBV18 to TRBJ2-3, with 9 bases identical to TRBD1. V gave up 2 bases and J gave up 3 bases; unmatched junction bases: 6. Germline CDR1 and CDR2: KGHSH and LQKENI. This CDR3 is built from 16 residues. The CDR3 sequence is CASSPTDRGLTDTQYF. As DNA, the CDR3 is TGTGCCAGCTCACCAACTGACAGGGGGTTGACAGATACGCAGTATTTT.

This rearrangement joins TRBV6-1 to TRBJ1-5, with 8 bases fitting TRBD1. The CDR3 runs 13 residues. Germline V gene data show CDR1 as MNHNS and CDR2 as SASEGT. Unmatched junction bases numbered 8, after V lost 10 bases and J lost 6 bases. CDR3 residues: CATPRGPGQPQHF. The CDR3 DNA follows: TGTGCCACCCCCAGGGGGCCGGGTCAGCCCCAGCATTTT.